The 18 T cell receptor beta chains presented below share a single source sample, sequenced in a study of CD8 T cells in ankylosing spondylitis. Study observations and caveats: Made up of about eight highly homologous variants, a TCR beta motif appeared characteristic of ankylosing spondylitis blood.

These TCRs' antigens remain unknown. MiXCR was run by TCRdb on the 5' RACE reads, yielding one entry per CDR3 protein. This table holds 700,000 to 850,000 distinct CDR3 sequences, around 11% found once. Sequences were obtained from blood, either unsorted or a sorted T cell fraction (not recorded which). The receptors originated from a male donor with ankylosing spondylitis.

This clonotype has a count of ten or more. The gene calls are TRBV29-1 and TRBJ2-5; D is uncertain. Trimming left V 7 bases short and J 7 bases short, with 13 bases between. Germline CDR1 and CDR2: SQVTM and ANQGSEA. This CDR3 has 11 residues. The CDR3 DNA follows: TGCAGCGACGGGCTCCTTGGGACCCAGTACTTC. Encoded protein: CSDGLLGTQYF.

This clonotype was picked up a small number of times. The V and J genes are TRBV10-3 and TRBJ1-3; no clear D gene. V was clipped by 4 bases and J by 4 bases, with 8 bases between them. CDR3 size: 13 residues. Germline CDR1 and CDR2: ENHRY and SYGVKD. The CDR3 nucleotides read TGTGCCATCAGTGGACGGCAGGGAAACACCATATATTTT. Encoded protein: CAISGRQGNTIYF.

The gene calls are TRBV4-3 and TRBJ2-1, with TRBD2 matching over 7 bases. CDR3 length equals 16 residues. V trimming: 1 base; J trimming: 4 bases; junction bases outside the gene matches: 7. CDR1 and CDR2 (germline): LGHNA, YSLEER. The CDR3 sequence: CASSQAYQRGYNEQFF. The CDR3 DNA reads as TGCGCCAGCAGCCAAGCCTACCAGCGGGGTTACAATGAGCAGTTCTTC.

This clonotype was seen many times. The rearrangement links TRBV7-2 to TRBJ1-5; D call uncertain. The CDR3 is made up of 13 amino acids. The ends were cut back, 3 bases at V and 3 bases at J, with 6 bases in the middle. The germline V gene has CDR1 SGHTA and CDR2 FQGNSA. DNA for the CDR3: TGTGCCAGCAGCTTGCGGCACAATCAGCCCCAGCATTTT. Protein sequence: CASSLRHNQPQHF.

For the CDR3, the DNA is TGTGCCAGCAGCTTGGGTCGACAGGGGGTAAACAAGAATGAGCAGTTCTTC. It translates to CASSLGRQGVNKNEQFF. V and J are TRBV11-2 and TRBJ2-1; 9 nucleotides match TRBD1. Germline CDR1 is SGHAT and CDR2 is FQNNGV. Trimming removed 3 bases from V and 7 bases from J; junction bases left unmatched: 13. The CDR3 contains 17 residues.

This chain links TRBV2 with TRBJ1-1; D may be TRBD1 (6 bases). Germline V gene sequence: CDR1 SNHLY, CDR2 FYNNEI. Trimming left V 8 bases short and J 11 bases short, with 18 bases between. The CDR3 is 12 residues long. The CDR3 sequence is CASPREGGRAFF. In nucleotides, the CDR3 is TGTGCCAGCCCTCGGGAGGGGGGACGGGCTTTCTTT.

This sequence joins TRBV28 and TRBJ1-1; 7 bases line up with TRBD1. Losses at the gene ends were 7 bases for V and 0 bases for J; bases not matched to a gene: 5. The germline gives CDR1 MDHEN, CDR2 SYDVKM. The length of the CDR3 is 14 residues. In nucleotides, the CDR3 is TGTGCCAGCACCAGGGGGGGGATGAACACTGAAGCTTTCTTT. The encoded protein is CASTRGGMNTEAFF.

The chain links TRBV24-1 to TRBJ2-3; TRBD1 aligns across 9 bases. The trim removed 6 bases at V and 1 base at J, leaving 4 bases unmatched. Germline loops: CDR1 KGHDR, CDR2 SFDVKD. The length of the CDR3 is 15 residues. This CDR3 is CATSSGQGRTDTQYF. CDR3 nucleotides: TGTGCCACCAGTTCGGGACAGGGTCGCACAGATACGCAGTATTTT.

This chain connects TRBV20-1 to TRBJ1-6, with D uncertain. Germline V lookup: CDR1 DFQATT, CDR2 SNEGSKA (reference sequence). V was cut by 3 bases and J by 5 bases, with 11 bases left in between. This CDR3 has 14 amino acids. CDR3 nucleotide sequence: TGCAGTGCTAGCCTAAGACGGGATAATTCACCCCTCCACTTT. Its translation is CSASLRRDNSPLHF.

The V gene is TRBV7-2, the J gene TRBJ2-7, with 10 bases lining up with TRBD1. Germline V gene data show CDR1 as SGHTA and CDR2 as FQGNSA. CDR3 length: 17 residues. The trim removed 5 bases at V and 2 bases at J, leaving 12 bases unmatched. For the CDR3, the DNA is TGTGCCAGCAGCCTCGTGGGGGGACAGGGGTTTCCCTACGAGCAGTACTTC. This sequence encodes CASSLVGGQGFPYEQYF. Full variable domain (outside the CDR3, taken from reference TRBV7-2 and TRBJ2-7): GAGVSQSPSNKVTEKGKDVELRCDPISGHTALYWYRQSLGQGLEFLIYFQGNSAPDKSGLPSDRFSAERTGGSVSTLTIQRTQQEDSAVYLCASSLVGGQGFPYEQYFGPGTRLTVT.

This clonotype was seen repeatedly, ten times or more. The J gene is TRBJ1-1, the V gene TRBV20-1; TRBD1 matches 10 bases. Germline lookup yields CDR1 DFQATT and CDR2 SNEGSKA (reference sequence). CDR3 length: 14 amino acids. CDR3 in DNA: TGCAGGGCGACAGGGGGCAGAAACGGCGATGAAGCTTTCTTT. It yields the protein CRATGGRNGDEAFF.

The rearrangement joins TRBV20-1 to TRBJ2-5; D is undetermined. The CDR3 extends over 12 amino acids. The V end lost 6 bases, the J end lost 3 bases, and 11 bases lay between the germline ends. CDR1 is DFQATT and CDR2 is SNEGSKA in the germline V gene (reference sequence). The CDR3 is CSATPREETQYF. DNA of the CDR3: TGCAGTGCAACACCTAGAGAAGAGACCCAGTACTTC.

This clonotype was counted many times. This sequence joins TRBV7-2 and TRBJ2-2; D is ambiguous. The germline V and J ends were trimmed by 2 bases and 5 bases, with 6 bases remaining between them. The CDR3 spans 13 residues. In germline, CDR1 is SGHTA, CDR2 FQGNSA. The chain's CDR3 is CASSLRRTGELFF. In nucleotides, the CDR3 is TGTGCCAGCAGCTTAAGGCGAACCGGGGAGCTGTTTTTT.

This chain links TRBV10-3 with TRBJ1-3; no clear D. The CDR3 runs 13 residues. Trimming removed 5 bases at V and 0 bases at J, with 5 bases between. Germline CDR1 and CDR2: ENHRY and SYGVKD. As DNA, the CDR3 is TGTGCCATCAGTTGGTGCTCTGGAAACACCATATATTTT. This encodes CAISWCSGNTIYF.

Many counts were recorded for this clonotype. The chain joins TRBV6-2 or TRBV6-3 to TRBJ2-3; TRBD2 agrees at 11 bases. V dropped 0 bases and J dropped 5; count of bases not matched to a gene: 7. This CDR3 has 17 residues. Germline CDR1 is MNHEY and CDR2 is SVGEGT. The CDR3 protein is CASSYSEALAGEDTQYF. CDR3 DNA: TGTGCCAGCAGTTACTCGGAAGCACTAGCGGGAGAAGATACGCAGTATTTT.

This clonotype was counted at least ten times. CDR3 in amino acids: CASSRQGADTNEKLFF. Here the CDR3 DNA reads TGTGCCAGCAGCCGACAGGGGGCGGACACTAATGAAAAACTGTTTTTT. The chain recombines TRBV3-1 with TRBJ1-4; 10 bases are a match to TRBD1. This CDR3 has 16 amino acids. J gave up 2 bases and V 4 bases, and 4 bases lay outside the gene matches. The germline gives CDR1 LGHDT, CDR2 YNNKEL (reference sequence).

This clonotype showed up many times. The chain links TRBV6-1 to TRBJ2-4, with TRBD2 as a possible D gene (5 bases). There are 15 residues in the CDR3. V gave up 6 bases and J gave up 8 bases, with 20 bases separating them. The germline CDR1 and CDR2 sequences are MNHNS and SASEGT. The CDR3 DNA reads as TGTGCCAGCAGCCCGGGTCAAGACGGGATAGACATTCAGTACTTC. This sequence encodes CASSPGQDGIDIQYF.

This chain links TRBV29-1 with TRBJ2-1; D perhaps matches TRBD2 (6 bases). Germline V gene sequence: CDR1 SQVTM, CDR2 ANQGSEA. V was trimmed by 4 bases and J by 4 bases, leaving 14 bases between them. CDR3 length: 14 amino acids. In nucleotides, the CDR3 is TGCAGCGTTGTATGGATAGCGGAGTACAATGAGCAGTTCTTC. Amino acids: CSVVWIAEYNEQFF.